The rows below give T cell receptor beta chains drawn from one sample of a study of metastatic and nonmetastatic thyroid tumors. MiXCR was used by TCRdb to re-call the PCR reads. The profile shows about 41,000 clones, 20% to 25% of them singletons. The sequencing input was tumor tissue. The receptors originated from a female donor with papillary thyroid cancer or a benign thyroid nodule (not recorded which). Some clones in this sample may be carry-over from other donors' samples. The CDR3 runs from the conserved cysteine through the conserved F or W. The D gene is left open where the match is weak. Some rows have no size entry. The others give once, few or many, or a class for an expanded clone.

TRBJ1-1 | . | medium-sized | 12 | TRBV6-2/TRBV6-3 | TGTGCCAGCAGTACGGGGAACACTGAAGCTTTCTTT | CASSTGNTEAFF
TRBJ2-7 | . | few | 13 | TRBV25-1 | TGTGCCAGCAGTGAACAGGGTACCTACGAGCAGTACTTC | CASSEQGTYEQYF
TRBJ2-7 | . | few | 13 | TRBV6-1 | TGTGCCAGCAAAGTGGGGGCGGGAGCCGAGCAGTACTTC | CASKVGAGAEQYF
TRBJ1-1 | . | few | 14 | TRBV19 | TGTGCCAGTAGTATAGATTTGGAGAACACTGAAGCTTTCTTT | CASSIDLENTEAFF
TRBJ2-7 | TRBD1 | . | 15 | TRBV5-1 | TGCGCCAGCAGCGTGGGGACAGGGGGGTCCTACGAGCAGTACTTC | CASSVGTGGSYEQYF
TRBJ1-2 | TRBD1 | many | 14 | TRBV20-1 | TGCAGTGCTAGGGAGGGACAGGGAATCTATGGCTACACCTTC | CSAREGQGIYGYTF
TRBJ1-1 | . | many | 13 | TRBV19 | TGTGCCAGTGCCCGGACGATGAACACTGAAGCTTTCTTT | CASARTMNTEAFF
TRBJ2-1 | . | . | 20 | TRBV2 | TGTGCCAGCAGTGAAGGGGACAGGGTTAGCGGGAAGTACTCCTACAATGAGCAGTTCTTC | CASSEGDRVSGKYSYNEQFF
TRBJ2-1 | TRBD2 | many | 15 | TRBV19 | TGTGCCAGTAGTAGACTAGCGGGGGGGTACAATGAGCAGTTCTTC | CASSRLAGGYNEQFF
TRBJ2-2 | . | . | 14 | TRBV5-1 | TGCGCCAGCAGCTTCACCGATAACACCGGGGAGCTGTTTTTT | CASSFTDNTGELFF
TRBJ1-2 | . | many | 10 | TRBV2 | TGTGCCAGCACCGAATATGGCTACACCTTC | CASTEYGYTF
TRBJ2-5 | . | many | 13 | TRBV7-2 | TGTGCCAGCAGCGACGGACAGATGGGGACCCAGTACTTC | CASSDGQMGTQYF
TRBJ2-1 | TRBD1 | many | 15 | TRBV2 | TGTGCCAGCAGGGTAGACAGGGGAGCCTACAATGAGCAGTTCTTC | CASRVDRGAYNEQFF
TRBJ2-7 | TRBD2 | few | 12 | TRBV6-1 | TGTGCCAGCAGTGAAGAGGGTAGCGGGAGGGTCTTC | CASSEEGSGRVF
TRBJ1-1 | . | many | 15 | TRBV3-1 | TGTGCCAGCAGCCAAGGGGGATTGATGAACACTGAAGCTTTCTTT | CASSQGGLMNTEAFF
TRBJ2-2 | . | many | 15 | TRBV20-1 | TGCAGTGCCCCACGGCAGGGGGGTAACACCGGGGAGCTGTTTTTT | CSAPRQGGNTGELFF
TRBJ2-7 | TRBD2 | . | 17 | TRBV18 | TGTGCCAGCTCGCCCCATAGCGGGCCGTTAAGTTCCTACGAGCAGTACTTC | CASSPHSGPLSSYEQYF
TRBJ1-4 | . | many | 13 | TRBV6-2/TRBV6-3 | TGTGCCAGCAGTTACTCGACTTCGACGCGACTGTTTTTT | CASSYSTSTRLFF
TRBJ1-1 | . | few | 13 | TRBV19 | TGTGCCAGTAGTATAGGCCAGAACACTGAAGCTTTCTTT | CASSIGQNTEAFF
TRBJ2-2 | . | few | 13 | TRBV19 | TGTGCCAGTAGTATTTGGGGCACCGGGGAGCTGTTTTTT | CASSIWGTGELFF
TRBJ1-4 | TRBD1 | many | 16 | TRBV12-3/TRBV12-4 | TGTGCCAGCAGACCACTCCGAGGGGACAGGGCCGGAAAACTGTTTTTT | CASRPLRGDRAGKLFF
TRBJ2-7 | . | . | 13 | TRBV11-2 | TGTGCCAGCAGACGGGTCGGACTCTACGAGCAGTACTTC | CASRRVGLYEQYF
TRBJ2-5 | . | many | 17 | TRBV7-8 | TGTGCCAGCAGCTTAGTTAGGAGGGTAGAGTTCGGAGAGACCCAGTACTTC | CASSLVRRVEFGETQYF
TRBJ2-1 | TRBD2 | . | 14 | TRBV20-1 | TGCAGTCCCCGAGCCGGAGCGGGAACGAATGAGCAGTTCTTC | CSPRAGAGTNEQFF